The text below deals with one T cell receptor (beta chain). Antigen specificity is unknown. Libraries were prepared by immunoSEQ multiplex PCR; TCRdb keeps only in-frame clonotypes and omits some of them. The sample records roughly 60,000 clones, around 94% being singletons. The germline gives CDR1 MNHEY, CDR2 SMNVEV (reference sequence). The CDR3 consists of 18 residues. After removal of 5 bases from V and 0 bases from J, the junction contained 12 bases not matched to a gene. This sample stems from a study of cytomegalovirus exposure and HLA in healthy donors. Study-level findings and limits: The study flagged 150 to 200 TCR beta chains as cytomegalovirus-associated.

This chain links TRBV27 with TRBJ2-4; 8 bases align to TRBD2. Sequencing was carried out using PBMCs. The sequence was collected from a man between 18 and 29 years old in good health and CMV-seronegative. In DNA, the CDR3 is TGTGCCAGCAGTCCGGTGTTGGGCGGGAGGCGAGCCAAAAACATTCAGTACTTC. Encoded protein: CASSPVLGGRRAKNIQYF.